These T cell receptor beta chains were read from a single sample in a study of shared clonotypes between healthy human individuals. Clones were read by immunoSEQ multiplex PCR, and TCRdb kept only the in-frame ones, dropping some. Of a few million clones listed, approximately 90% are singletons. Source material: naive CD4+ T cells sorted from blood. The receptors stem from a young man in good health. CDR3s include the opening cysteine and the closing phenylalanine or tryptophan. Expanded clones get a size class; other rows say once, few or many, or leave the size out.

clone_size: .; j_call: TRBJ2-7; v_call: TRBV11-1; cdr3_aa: CASALTGSREQYF
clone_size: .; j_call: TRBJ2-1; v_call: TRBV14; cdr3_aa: CASSQDGGSARPGANEQFF
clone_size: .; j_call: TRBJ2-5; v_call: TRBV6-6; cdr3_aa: CASSSPGQKETQYF
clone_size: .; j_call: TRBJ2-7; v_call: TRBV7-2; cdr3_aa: CASSPTGSKQYF
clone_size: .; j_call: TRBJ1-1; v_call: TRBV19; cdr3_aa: CASSVLRNTEAFF
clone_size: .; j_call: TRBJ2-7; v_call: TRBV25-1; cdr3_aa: CASSDLRRQYF
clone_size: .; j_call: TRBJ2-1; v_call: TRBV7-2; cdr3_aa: CASSLAGGGGSYNEQFF
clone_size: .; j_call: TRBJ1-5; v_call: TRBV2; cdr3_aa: CASSAGNQPQHF
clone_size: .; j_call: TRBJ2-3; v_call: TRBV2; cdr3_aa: CASSDNGGTDTQYF
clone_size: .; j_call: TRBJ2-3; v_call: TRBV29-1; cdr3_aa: CSVVSRMTDTQYF
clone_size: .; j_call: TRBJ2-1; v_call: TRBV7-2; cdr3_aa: CASSLARSGGYNEQFF
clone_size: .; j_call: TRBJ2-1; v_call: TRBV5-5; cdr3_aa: CASSLTTGSGGSEQFF
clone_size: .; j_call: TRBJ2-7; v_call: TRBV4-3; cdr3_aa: CASSQGQRASSYEQYF
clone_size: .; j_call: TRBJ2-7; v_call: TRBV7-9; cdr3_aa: CASSSGQLPYEQYF
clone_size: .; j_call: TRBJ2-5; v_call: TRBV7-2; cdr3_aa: CASSAGETQYF
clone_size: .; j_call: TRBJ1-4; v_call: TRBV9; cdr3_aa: CASSVAAGQGEKLFF
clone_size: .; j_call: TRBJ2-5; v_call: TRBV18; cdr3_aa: CASSPPQRVHQETQYF
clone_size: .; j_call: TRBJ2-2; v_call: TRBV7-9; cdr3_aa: CASSRREPGTGELFF
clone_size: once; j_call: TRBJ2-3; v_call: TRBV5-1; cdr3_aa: CASSGGFGATDTQYF
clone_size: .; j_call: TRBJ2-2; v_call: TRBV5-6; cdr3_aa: CASRYTGTGELFF
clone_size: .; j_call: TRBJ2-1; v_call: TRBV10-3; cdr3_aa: CAISENTGNEQFF
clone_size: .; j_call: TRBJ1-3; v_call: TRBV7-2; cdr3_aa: CASSLDGTKGDTIYF
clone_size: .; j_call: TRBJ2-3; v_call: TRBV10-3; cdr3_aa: CAISLVMISTDTQYF
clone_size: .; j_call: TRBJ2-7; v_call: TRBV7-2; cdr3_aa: CASSLAPGGPYEQYF
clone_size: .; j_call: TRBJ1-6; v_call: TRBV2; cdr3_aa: CASSDPEYNSPLHF
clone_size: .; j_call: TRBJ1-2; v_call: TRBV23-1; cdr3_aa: CARGQLNYGYTF
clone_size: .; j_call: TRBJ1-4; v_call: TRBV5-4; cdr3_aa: CASSLGQGMELFF
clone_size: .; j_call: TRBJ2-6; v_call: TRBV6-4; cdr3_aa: CASSDFSGANVLTF
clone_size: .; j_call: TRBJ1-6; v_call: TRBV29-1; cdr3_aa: CSVALTGDINSPLHF
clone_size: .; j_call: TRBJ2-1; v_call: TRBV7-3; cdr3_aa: CASSSRTGEQFF
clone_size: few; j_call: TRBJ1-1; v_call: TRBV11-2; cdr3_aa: CASSSGGGTEAFF
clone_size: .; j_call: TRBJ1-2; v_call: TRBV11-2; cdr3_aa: CASSLDVQNYGYTF
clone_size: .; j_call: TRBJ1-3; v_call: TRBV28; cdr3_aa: CASSLSRPGGSGNTIYF
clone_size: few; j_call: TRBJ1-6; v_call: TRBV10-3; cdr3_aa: CAISESYNSPLHF
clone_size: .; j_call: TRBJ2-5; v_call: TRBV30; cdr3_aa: CAWTGGFGQETQYF
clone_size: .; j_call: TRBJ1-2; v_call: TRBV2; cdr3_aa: CASSEEGQGFGYTF
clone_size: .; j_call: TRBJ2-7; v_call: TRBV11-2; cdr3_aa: CASSLDPGRYEQYF
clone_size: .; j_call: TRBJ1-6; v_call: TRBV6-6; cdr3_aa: CASSLPGSPLHF
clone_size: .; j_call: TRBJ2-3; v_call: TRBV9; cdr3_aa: CASSPGRGGRTTDTQYF
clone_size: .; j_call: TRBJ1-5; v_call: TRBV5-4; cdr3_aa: CASSNQGEGPPQHF
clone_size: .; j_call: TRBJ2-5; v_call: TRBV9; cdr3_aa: CASSSSVAPYYQETQYF
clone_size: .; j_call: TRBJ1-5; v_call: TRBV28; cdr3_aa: CASSQNPGTENQPQHF
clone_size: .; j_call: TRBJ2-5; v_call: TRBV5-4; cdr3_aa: CASSQITGETQYF
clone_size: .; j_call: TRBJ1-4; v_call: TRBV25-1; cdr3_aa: CASSEYRTPTNEKLFF
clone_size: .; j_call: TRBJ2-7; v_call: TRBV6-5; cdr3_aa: CASSPGFREKQYF
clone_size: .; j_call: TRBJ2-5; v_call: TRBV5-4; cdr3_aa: CASSKGAGAEGTQYF
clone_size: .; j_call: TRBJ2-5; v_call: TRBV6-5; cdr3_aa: CASSPGTVQETQYF
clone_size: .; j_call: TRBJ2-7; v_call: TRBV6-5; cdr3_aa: CASSPKAGVEQYF
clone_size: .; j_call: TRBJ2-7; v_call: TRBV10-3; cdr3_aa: CAISVSGAYEQYF
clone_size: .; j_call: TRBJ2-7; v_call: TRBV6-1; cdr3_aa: CASSDPFGTGVSYEQYF
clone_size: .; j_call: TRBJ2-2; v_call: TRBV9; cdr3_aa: CASSGLAGLLTGELFF
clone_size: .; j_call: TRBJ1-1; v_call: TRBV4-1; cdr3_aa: CASSQEVTGVTEAFF
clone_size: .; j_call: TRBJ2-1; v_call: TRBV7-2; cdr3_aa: CASSPRDPTYNEQFF
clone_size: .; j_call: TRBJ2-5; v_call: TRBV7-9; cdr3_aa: CASSPGTTGRGYSGTQYF
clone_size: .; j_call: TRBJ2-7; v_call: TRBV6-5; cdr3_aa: CASSKTGLSSYEQYF
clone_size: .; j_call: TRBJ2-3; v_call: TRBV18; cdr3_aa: CASSTSGTTDTQYF
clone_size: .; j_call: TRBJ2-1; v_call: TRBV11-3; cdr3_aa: CASSLADTGKQFF
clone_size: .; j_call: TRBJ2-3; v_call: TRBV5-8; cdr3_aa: CASSFGTSYTDTQYF
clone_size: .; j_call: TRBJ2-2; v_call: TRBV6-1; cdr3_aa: CASSESGTTNTGELFF
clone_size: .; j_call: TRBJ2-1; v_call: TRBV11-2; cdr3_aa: CASSLGPSNNEQFF